This T cell receptor beta chain was recorded in a study of OX40 agonist ivuxolimab in advanced cancers. Study summary: Intravenous ivuxolimab was administered to patients every 2 weeks at 0.01 to 10 mg/kg. Roughly two fifths of patients had received prior checkpoint inhibitor therapy.

A note on this clone: The sample carries other DNA sequences with the same CDR3.

Germline V gene lookup returns CDR1 MNHEY and CDR2 SVGAGI. The CDR3 has 11 amino acids. V was shortened by 3 bases and J by 4 bases, with 3 bases between the two germline ends. The method was immunoSEQ multiplex PCR; TCRdb's version includes in-frame clones alone and lacks a portion of them. The repertoire holds just over 90,000 clones, with under 95% as singletons. This clonotype was sampled from an adult with an advanced solid tumor such as melanoma, head and neck, liver or kidney cancer. The sequencing used CD4+ or CD8+ T cells sorted from blood, collected in a trial of the OX40 agonist ivuxolimab. The rearrangement uses TRBV6-5 and TRBJ2-5; D is unresolved. The CDR3 is CASSYGETQYF. The DNA of the CDR3 is TGTGCCAGCAGTTATGGAGAGACCCAGTACTTC.